This paragraph reports one TCR beta chain. TCRdb reprocessed the 5' RACE reads via MiXCR and lists one record per CDR3 protein. Seen here are approximately 510,000 distinct CDR3 sequences, about a fifth observed once, and the top ten hold around 16%. This specimen belongs to a study of T cells after yellow fever vaccination. Turning to the study itself: Preparation used SMART-Seq v4 Ultra Low Input for the low-cell-number fractions.

The length of the CDR3 is 15 residues. Trimming removed 1 base from V and 6 bases from J; junction bases left unmatched: 5. Germline CDR1 is LGHDT and CDR2 is YNNKEL (reference sequence). The chain employs TRBV3-1 and TRBJ1-5, with 8 bases that match TRBD1. This TCR came from a man in his late teens or twenties who received the YFV17D yellow fever vaccine. The sample consisted of PBMCs, taken roughly 20 days after the first yellow fever vaccination. The CDR3 protein is CASSQGGQDGQPQHF. In DNA, the CDR3 is TGTGCCAGCAGCCAAGGGGGACAGGACGGTCAGCCCCAGCATTTT.